These T cell receptor beta chains were read from a single sample in a study of patients and donors after allogeneic stem cell transplantation. TCRdb reprocessed the RT-PCR reads with MiXCR, giving one entry per CDR3 protein. This table has 150,000 to 250,000 distinct CDR3 sequences, 41% appearing once. The sequencing input was blood, either unsorted or a sorted T cell fraction (not recorded which). These receptors all come from a human donor who was either an allogeneic HSCT recipient or a stem cell or donor lymphocyte infusion donor (not recorded which). It is not recorded whose cells these are; they may come from a transplant donor. Each CDR3 is given with its conserved first and last residue. The order of the fields is clone size, J gene, V gene, D gene, CDR3 DNA, CDR3 protein. D genes are given only for firm matches. Expanded clones are given a class, and other clones once, few, many or no size at all.

. TRBJ1-6 TRBV9 . TGTGCCAGCAGCGCACAGGGTTGGGAGAATAATTCACCCCTCCACTTT CASSAQGWENNSPLHF
once TRBJ2-6 TRBV7-9 . TGTGCCAGCAGCTTAGTATCCAGTCTGGGGGCCAACGTCCTGACTTTC CASSLVSSLGANVLTF
. TRBJ1-4 TRBV12-3/TRBV12-4 . TGTGCCAGCAGTTTAACGGACAGTCGCCATGAAAAACTGTTTTTT CASSLTDSRHEKLFF
. TRBJ2-6 TRBV9 . TGTGCCAGCAGCGTAGGTGCTGGGGCCAACGTCCTGACTTTC CASSVGAGANVLTF
few TRBJ2-1 TRBV7-2 . TGTGCCAGCAGCTACCGGGAGATCCCCAATGAGCAGTTCTTC CASSYREIPNEQFF
few TRBJ1-1 TRBV20-1 . TGCAGTCCATCTTTCGCTGAAGCTTTCTTT CSPSFAEAFF
. TRBJ1-5 TRBV7-9 . TGTGCCAGCAGCCAAATGGGGCAGCCCCAGCATTTT CASSQMGQPQHF
few TRBJ2-7 TRBV15 . TGTGCCACCAGCATTGTACTAGCCCACGAGCAGTACTTC CATSIVLAHEQYF
. TRBJ2-2 TRBV27 . TGTGCCAGCAGTTTGGGGGCTACCGGGGAGCTGTTTTTT CASSLGATGELFF
few TRBJ2-3 TRBV12-3/TRBV12-4 TRBD2 TGTGCCAGCAGTTTAGCGCCAGCGTGGCGGGAGGCCCCCCCCACAGATACGCAGTATTTT CASSLAPAWREAPPTDTQYF
. TRBJ1-1 TRBV27 TRBD1 TGTGCCAGCAGTTATATGACAGGGGACAACACTGAAGCTTTCTTT CASSYMTGDNTEAFF
few TRBJ1-2 TRBV11-1 . TGTGCCAGCAGCTTAGCTCCAGCCACCCCGCGGGGCTACACCTTC CASSLAPATPRGYTF
few TRBJ1-1 TRBV12-3/TRBV12-4 . TGTGCCAGCAGGCCTTCCCCCGAGAACACTGAAGCTTTCTTT CASRPSPENTEAFF
. TRBJ2-2 TRBV5-5 . TGTGCCAGCAGCTCGTCTGGACTCCACCCCGGGGAGCTGTTTTTT CASSSSGLHPGELFF
many TRBJ1-2 TRBV7-2 . TGTGCCAGCAGCCCGACAGACTATGGCTACACCTTC CASSPTDYGYTF
. TRBJ1-1 TRBV9 . TGTGCCAGCAGCGTAGGGTCCTCCCTAGGGGACACTGAAGCTTTCTTT CASSVGSSLGDTEAFF
. TRBJ1-3 TRBV20-1 TRBD1 TGCAGTGCTAGAGGGGACAGGGGGTACGGAAACACCATATATTTT CSARGDRGYGNTIYF
many TRBJ1-2 TRBV4-2 . TGTGCCAGCAGCCCTCTACGGGGGGACCTCAACTATGGCTACACCTTC CASSPLRGDLNYGYTF
. TRBJ2-3 TRBV6-6 . TGTGCCAGCAGTCTTACGACCGGCGCGGATACGCAGTATTTT CASSLTTGADTQYF
few TRBJ1-5 TRBV5-1 TRBD1 TGCGCCAGCAGCGCTGGGACAGGCGGCAATCAGCCCCAGCATTTT CASSAGTGGNQPQHF
. TRBJ1-2 TRBV18 . TGTGCCAGCTCACCGACTCCAGGGAATGGCTACACCTTC CASSPTPGNGYTF
few TRBJ2-1 TRBV12-3/TRBV12-4 TRBD2 TGTGCCAGCAGTTTAGCTGGGACTAGCGGGGGGAACAATGAGCAGTTCTTC CASSLAGTSGGNNEQFF
. TRBJ2-4 TRBV12-3/TRBV12-4 . TGTGCCAGCAGCTATGGCGGTCACATTCAGTACTTC CASSYGGHIQYF
. TRBJ2-7 TRBV5-1 TRBD1 TGCGCCAGCAGCCCGTGGGACAGGGCCTACGAGCAGTACTTC CASSPWDRAYEQYF
. TRBJ2-1 TRBV20-1 . TGCAGTGCTAGAAGCATCTCCCGGCCGGGTGAGCAGTTCTTC CSARSISRPGEQFF
. TRBJ2-7 TRBV28 TRBD2 TGTGCCAGCACCCACTGTGAGGCGGGAGAGTACGAGCAGTACTTC CASTHCEAGEYEQYF
. TRBJ1-4 TRBV6-1 TRBD1 TGTGCCAGCAGTCCGGGACAGGCGAATGAAAAACTGTTTTTT CASSPGQANEKLFF
few TRBJ1-5 TRBV28 . TGTGCCAGCAGTTTTCTTCATAGCAATCAGCCCCAGCATTTT CASSFLHSNQPQHF
. TRBJ1-1 TRBV10-2 TRBD1 TGCGCCAGCAGTCTACTATTGACAGGGCCGAACACTGAAGCTTTCTTT CASSLLLTGPNTEAFF
. TRBJ2-7 TRBV6-2/TRBV6-3 TRBD2 TGTGCCAGCAGTTACTCTGGGTCGGCAGGACTAGGTTACGAGCAGTACTTC CASSYSGSAGLGYEQYF
. TRBJ2-7 TRBV7-9 TRBD1 TGTGCCAGCAGCCCCGGACAGGGGTCCCCCTACGAGCAGTACTTC CASSPGQGSPYEQYF